The clone carrying this T cell receptor beta chain was observed a few times. Only in-frame clones appear in the TCRdb table, and some are missing; sequencing was by immunoSEQ multiplex PCR. The data contain around 100,000 clones, approximately 80% of them seen just once; the ten biggest clones take up 4.7%. The CDR3 runs 15 residues. After removal of 1 base from V and 9 bases from J, the junction contained 7 bases not matched to a gene. The germline gives CDR1 MNHEY, CDR2 SMNVEV (reference sequence). This sample is drawn from a study of PD-1 blockade in mismatch repair-deficient tumors. This sequence originates from an adult with mismatch repair-deficient cancer. V usage is TRBV27 and J usage is TRBJ2-1; 9 nucleotides match TRBD2. The sequences come from peripheral blood, collected 60 weeks after starting pembrolizumab. The CDR3 spells CASSLLGLADIEQFF. CDR3 DNA: TGTGCCAGCAGTTTATTGGGACTAGCTGATATTGAGCAGTTCTTC.